The 12 T cell receptor beta chains reported below all come from one sample, sequenced in a study of blood T cell repertoires in COVID-19. Assay: immunoSEQ multiplex PCR; the TCRdb copy retains only in-frame clones and omits some. The table records some 100,000 clones, more than 75% of them present only once. The source material was peripheral blood. The source of these receptors is a human donor in a cohort sampled during active COVID-19.

V gene TRBV7-8 combines with J gene TRBJ2-2; TRBD2 matches at 13 bases. CDR1 and CDR2 (germline): SGHVS, FQNEAQ. The trim removed 4 bases at V and 4 bases at J, leaving 6 bases unmatched. The length of the CDR3 is 17 residues. The CDR3, as DNA: TGTGCCAGCAGCTCCCGGACTAGCGGGAGTCTCACCGGGGAGCTGTTTTTT. Translation: CASSSRTSGSLTGELFF. The whole variable domain, remainder taken from reference TRBV7-8 and TRBJ2-2, is GAGVSQSPRYKVAKRGQDVALRCDPISGHVSLFWYQQALGQGPEFLTYFQNEAQLDKSGLPSDRFFAERPEGSVSTLKIQRTQQEDSAVYLCASSSRTSGSLTGELFFGEGSRLTVL.

The chain joins TRBV6-8 to TRBJ1-6; 7 nucleotides agree with TRBD1. The germline V gene has CDR1 MNHGY and CDR2 SAAAGT. The V and J ends lost 6 bases and 7 bases, in that order; junction bases with no gene match: 6. This CDR3 contains 14 residues. CDR3 DNA sequence: TGTGCCAGCAGCTGGACAGGTTCCAATTCACCCCTCCACTTT. Protein: CASSWTGSNSPLHF.

The J gene is TRBJ2-6, the V gene TRBV7-2, with D unresolved. The CDR3 is 16 amino acids. Germline CDR1 is SGHTA and CDR2 is FQGNSA. V gave up 4 bases and J gave up 4 bases, with 14 bases separating them. The CDR3 is CASSSPFRRGANVLTF. For the CDR3, the DNA is TGTGCCAGCAGCTCCCCTTTTCGGAGAGGGGCCAACGTCCTGACTTTC.

This clone was seen a single time. The V call is TRBV7-6, the J call TRBJ2-7; 7 bases are a match to TRBD2. This CDR3 spans 15 amino acids. Trimming at V came to 2 bases and at J to 3 bases, leaving 7 bases not matched to a gene. CDR1 and CDR2 (germline): SGHVS, FNYEAQ. The CDR3 nucleotides read TGTGCCAGCAGCTTAACTAAGCGGGGAGACTACGAGCAGTACTTC. It is translated as CASSLTKRGDYEQYF.

This clone was seen only once. The chain is built from TRBV19 and TRBJ1-5, with D maybe TRBD1 (5 bases). Germline CDR1 is LNHDA and CDR2 is SQIVND (reference sequence). There are 14 residues in the CDR3. V was shortened by 2 bases and J by 6 bases, with 11 bases between the two germline ends. CDR3 in DNA: TGTGCCAGTAGTATACTGGGGCCGGGTCAGCCCCAGCATTTT. It is translated as CASSILGPGQPQHF.

J is TRBJ2-1 and V is TRBV9; 10 bases line up with TRBD2. The CDR3 contains 15 residues. In germline, CDR1 is SGDLS, CDR2 YYNGEE. Trimming took 5 bases from V and 4 from J; bases not matched to a gene: 6. The CDR3 nucleotides are TGTGCCAGCAGTCAAAGCGGGGGGGATTACAATGAGCAGTTCTTC. It translates to CASSQSGGDYNEQFF.

The V and J genes are TRBV7-2 and TRBJ2-3, with a weak D call TRBD2 (5 bases). Trimming left V 5 bases short and J 0 bases short, with 12 bases between. The CDR3 consists of 15 residues. Germline V lookup: CDR1 SGHTA, CDR2 FQGNSA. In DNA, the CDR3 is TGTGCCAGCAGCCCCCCGGGAAGTAGCACAGATACGCAGTATTTT. It is translated as CASSPPGSSTDTQYF.

J is TRBJ1-6 and V is TRBV6-6, with 7 positions matching TRBD1. Germline lookup yields CDR1 MNHNY and CDR2 SVGAGI (reference sequence). The CDR3 length is 14 residues. With 6 bases clipped from V and 5 bases from J, the junction kept 4 bases outside the gene matches. For the CDR3, the DNA is TGTGCCAGCAGCGACAGGGTTGATAATTCACCCCTCCACTTT. Amino acids: CASSDRVDNSPLHF.

The chain has TRBV4-1 and TRBJ2-5; 9 nucleotides agree with TRBD2. There are 16 residues in the CDR3. V was pared by 3 bases and J by 5 bases, with 10 bases of the junction left unmatched. The germline V gene encodes CDR1 MGHRA and CDR2 YSYEKL. Here the CDR3 DNA reads TGCGCCAGCAGCCATACTTGCGGGGGGGCCCAGGAGACCCAGTACTTC. This codes for CASSHTCGGAQETQYF.

The V gene is TRBV6-6, the J gene TRBJ1-6; tentatively, D is TRBD1 (6 bases). Germline V gene data show CDR1 as MNHNY and CDR2 as SVGAGI (reference sequence). Between the trimmed V and J ends, which lost 6 bases and 10 bases, there was a span of 16 bases. The CDR3 sequence is 14 residues long. Here the CDR3 DNA reads TGTGCCAGCAGAGACAGGTCTTTAGGATCACCCCTCCACTTT. Its protein is CASRDRSLGSPLHF.

The V and J genes are TRBV7-9 and TRBJ1-4, with D hard to call. The CDR3 is made up of 15 amino acids. V was clipped by 1 base and J by 4 bases, with 10 bases between them. Germline-derived CDR1 and CDR2 are SEHNR and FQNEAQ (reference sequence). The CDR3 loop is CASSLVSGNNEKLFF. CDR3 nucleotides: TGTGCCAGCAGCTTAGTATCGGGGAATAATGAAAAACTGTTTTTT.

The chain combines TRBV6-5 with TRBJ2-1; 8 bases fit TRBD2. V was pared by 5 bases and J by 10 bases, with 13 bases of the junction left unmatched. The CDR3 has 15 amino acids. Germline CDR1 and CDR2: MNHEY and SVGAGI. DNA of the CDR3: TGTGCCAGCAGTACCTACGGGGGGGGCTTTGGGGAGCAGTTCTTC. Translated: CASSTYGGGFGEQFF.